These 9 T cell receptor beta chains came from one sample sequenced in a study of control samples from healthy donors and cancer patients. Some clones are missing from TCRdb's copy, which holds only in-frame ones; the method was immunoSEQ multiplex PCR. Of 150,000 to 180,000 clones in the sample, about 94% were seen once. What was sequenced was blood. Receptor source: a man aged 40-49 years in good health.

This rearrangement joins TRBV29-1 to TRBJ1-4; 9 bases are a match to TRBD1. Per the germline V gene, CDR1 is SQVTM and CDR2 is ANQGSEA. This CDR3 has 16 amino acids. The ends lost 4 bases at V and 2 bases at J; junction bases unmatched: 8. DNA for the CDR3: TGCAGCGTTGCCTTCGGGACAGGGTTCACTAATGAAAAACTGTTTTTT. It encodes CSVAFGTGFTNEKLFF.

This clone showed up just once. The rearrangement joins TRBV20-1 to TRBJ1-1, with 9 positions matching TRBD1. CDR3 length equals 15 residues. From germline, CDR1 is DFQATT and CDR2 SNEGSKA (reference sequence). V lost 3 bases, J lost 1 base, and 6 bases stayed unmatched. In DNA, the CDR3 is TGCAGTGCTAGTGCTCCGGGACAGGGGAACACTGAAGCTTTCTTT. Its protein is CSASAPGQGNTEAFF.

CDR3 residues: CSVENQHYGYTF. The DNA of the CDR3 is TGCAGCGTTGAAAATCAGCACTATGGCTACACCTTC. J is TRBJ1-2 and V is TRBV29-1; no definite D call. V lost 2 bases and J lost 3, with 7 bases in between. The CDR3 contains 12 residues. Germline V gene data show CDR1 as SQVTM and CDR2 as ANQGSEA.

The chain is built from TRBV4-1 and TRBJ1-4; perhaps TRBD1 as D (5 bases). Germline CDR1 and CDR2: MGHRA and YSYEKL. Deletions cut 4 bases from V and 5 bases from J, with 14 bases between. The CDR3 runs 15 residues. This CDR3 reads CASSRWPGPNEKLFF. Here the CDR3 DNA reads TGCGCCAGCAGCCGCTGGCCGGGGCCAAATGAAAAACTGTTTTTT.

The chain combines TRBV6-2 or TRBV6-3 with TRBJ1-2, with D unresolved. CDR1 is MNHEY, CDR2 SVGEGT, per germline. CDR3 length: 14 residues. Trimming removed 2 bases from V and 4 bases from J, with 11 bases in between. The CDR3, as DNA: TGTGCCAGCAGTTACGCCGGGCAGATCTATGGCTACACCTTC. Its translation is CASSYAGQIYGYTF.

The J gene is TRBJ1-1, the V gene TRBV2; D not resolved. Trimming stripped 4 bases from V and 10 bases from J, with 10 bases between. Germline values: CDR1 SNHLY, CDR2 FYNNEI. The CDR3 is made up of 11 amino acids. This CDR3 is CASSGRGLAFF. CDR3 nucleotide sequence: TGTGCCAGCAGTGGACGCGGTTTAGCTTTCTTT. Full variable domain (missing parts from reference TRBV2 and TRBJ1-1): EPEVTQTPSHQVTQMGQEVILRCVPISNHLYFYWYRQILGQKVEFLVSFYNNEISEKSEIFDDQFSVERPDGSNFTLKIRSTKLEDSAMYFCASSGRGLAFFGQGTRLTVV.

The rearrangement links TRBV11-2 to TRBJ1-6; the D is unclear. The germline V gene has CDR1 SGHAT and CDR2 FQNNGV. CDR3 length: 15 residues. Trimming cost V 1 base and J 6 bases, with 10 bases left between them. This CDR3 is CASSLGRRPNSPLHF. CDR3 DNA: TGTGCCAGCAGCTTAGGGCGGAGGCCTAATTCACCCCTCCACTTT.

CDR3 sequence reads: CASSTGALLMNTEAFF. The CDR3 nucleotides are TGCGCCAGCAGCACTGGGGCCCTGCTAATGAACACTGAAGCTTTCTTT. The chain uses TRBV5-1 and TRBJ1-1, with D maybe TRBD1 (5 bases). CDR3 length equals 16 residues. From germline, CDR1 is SGHRS and CDR2 YFSETQ. V lost 4 bases and J lost 0, with 16 bases in between.

The chain carries TRBV18 and TRBJ1-2; no clear D. CDR1 and CDR2 (germline): KGHSH, LQKENI. The CDR3 is 13 amino acids. V was clipped by 6 bases and J by 3 bases, with 11 bases between them. The CDR3 protein is CASSQESYYGYTF. Written as DNA, the CDR3 is TGTGCCAGCTCCCAGGAGAGTTACTATGGCTACACCTTC. Complete variable domain (other parts from reference TRBV18 and TRBJ1-2): NAGVMQNPRHLVRRRGQEARLRCSPMKGHSHVYWYRQLPEEGLKFMVYLQKENIIDESGMPKERFSAEFPKEGPSILRIQQVVRGDSAAYFCASSQESYYGYTFGSGTRLTVV.